Below are 20 T cell receptor beta chains sequenced from a single sample in a study of blood T cell repertoires in COVID-19. Some clones are missing from TCRdb's copy, which holds only in-frame ones; the method was immunoSEQ multiplex PCR. This table holds 250,000 to 350,000 clones, roughly 85% found once. The sequencing input was PBMCs or T cells enriched from blood (not recorded which). The receptors derive from a woman in her 30s who had recovered from COVID-19.

This rearrangement joins TRBV30 to TRBJ1-1, with D maybe TRBD1 (5 bases). V was clipped by 3 bases and J by 0 bases, with 14 bases between them. The CDR3 is 15 residues long. Germline CDR1 and CDR2: GTSNPN and SVGIG (reference sequence). The CDR3 sequence is CAWRTWGVMNTEAFF. The CDR3 DNA reads TGTGCCTGGAGAACCTGGGGCGTAATGAACACTGAAGCTTTCTTT.

The chain carries TRBV19 and TRBJ1-1, with D tentatively TRBD1 (5 bases). This CDR3 is built from 15 residues. Per germline, CDR1 LNHDA and CDR2 SQIVND (reference sequence). Between the trimmed V and J ends, which lost 7 bases and 1 base, there was a span of 16 bases. The CDR3, as DNA: TGTGCCAGTACCCTAACCGGCAGGGCGAACACTGAAGCTTTCTTT. Amino acids: CASTLTGRANTEAFF.

This clone was counted once. V and J are TRBV29-1 and TRBJ1-4, with TRBD1 matching 7 bases. The V gene end was trimmed by 6 bases and the J gene end by 7 bases; junction bases not matched to a gene: 5. The germline V gene has CDR1 SQVTM and CDR2 ANQGSEA. The CDR3 sequence is 12 residues long. The CDR3 spells CSVKGQLEKLFF. The CDR3 region has the DNA TGCAGCGTGAAGGGACAGCTTGAAAAACTGTTTTTT. Using reference TRBV29-1 and TRBJ1-4 for the parts outside the CDR3, the full variable domain is SAVISQKPSRDICQRGTSLTIQCQVDSQVTMMFWYRQQPGQSLTLIATANQGSEATYESGFVIDKFPISRPNLTFSTLTVSNMSPEDSSIYLCSVKGQLEKLFFGSGTQLSVL.

J is TRBJ2-2 and V is TRBV7-3; D is unresolved. Trimming took off 1 base at V and 6 bases at J, with 18 bases between the two ends. Germline-derived CDR1 and CDR2 are SGHTA and FQGTGA. This CDR3 contains 17 residues. The CDR3 bases are TGTGCCAGCAGCTTAATTAGTGGCCCGGCGAGGCCCGGGGAGCTGTTTTTT. This encodes CASSLISGPARPGELFF.

This sequence joins TRBV5-6 and TRBJ2-6; 9 bases fit TRBD1. The CDR3 spans 19 residues. Germline lookup yields CDR1 SGHDT and CDR2 YYEEEE. V shed 4 bases and J 3 bases; nucleotides not matched to a gene: 14. CDR3 in DNA: TGTGCCAGCAGCGGAGTCCAGGGACAGGGTCGACGTGGGGCCAACGTCCTGACTTTC. It encodes CASSGVQGQGRRGANVLTF.

This rearrangement joins TRBV4-2 to TRBJ1-2; TRBD1 might be the D (5 bases). The germline CDR1 and CDR2 sequences are LGHNA and YNFKEQ. V dropped 0 bases and J dropped 5 bases, with 7 bases sitting between them. The CDR3 totals 13 residues. The CDR3 loop reads CASSQDRGYGYTF. The CDR3 bases are TGTGCCAGCAGCCAAGATAGGGGTTATGGCTACACCTTC.

The sample holds a few counts of this clone. The rearrangement uses TRBV10-3 and TRBJ2-7; tentatively, D is TRBD1 (5 bases). Trimming pared 4 bases from V and 2 bases from J, leaving 12 bases between. The CDR3 contains 14 residues. In germline, CDR1 is ENHRY, CDR2 SYGVKD. CDR3 amino acids: CAISGQRETYEQYF. CDR3 nucleotide sequence: TGTGCCATCAGTGGACAGAGAGAGACCTACGAGCAGTACTTC.

V usage is TRBV7-8 and J usage is TRBJ1-4, with 9 bases matching TRBD1. This CDR3 has 15 residues. V gave up 7 bases and J gave up 6 bases; unmatched junction bases: 9. CDR1 SGHVS and CDR2 FQNEAQ come from the germline V gene. The CDR3 reads CASKLRGTGHEKLFF. CDR3 in DNA: TGTGCCAGCAAGCTTAGAGGGACAGGGCATGAAAAACTGTTTTTT.

This chain uses TRBV29-1 with TRBJ2-5; perhaps TRBD2 as D (7 bases). This CDR3 has 13 amino acids. Per germline, CDR1 SQVTM and CDR2 ANQGSEA. V was cut by 7 bases and J by 5 bases, with 17 bases left in between. CDR3 DNA: TGCAGCGGCGGGGGCGGGGCCGGGGAGACCCAGTACTTC. It is translated as CSGGGGAGETQYF.

V and J are TRBV5-1 and TRBJ1-5, with 11 bases matching TRBD1. Germline CDR1 reads SGHRS; CDR2 reads YFSETQ. Trimming took 3 bases from V and 7 from J; bases not matched to a gene: 3. This CDR3 comprises 14 residues. CDR3 coding DNA: TGCGCCAGCAGCTCGGGGACAGGGGGACAGCCCCAGCATTTT. Translated: CASSSGTGGQPQHF. The variable domain in full, with the rest retrieved from reference TRBV5-1 and TRBJ1-5, is KAGVTQTPRYLIKTRGQQVTLSCSPISGHRSVSWYQQTPGQGLQFLFEYFSETQRNKGNFPGRFSGRQFSNSRSEMNVSTLELGDSALYLCASSSGTGGQPQHFGDGTRLSIL.

V and J are TRBV1 and TRBJ2-5; the D call of TRBD2 is as the table states it, not checked on the DNA. TRBV1 is assigned pseudogene status. The CDR3 runs 10 residues. CDR3 DNA sequence: TGCACCAGCAGTACTGAGACCCAGTACTTC. Its translation is CTSSTETQYF.

This clone turned up a few times. The V call is TRBV6-5, the J call TRBJ1-1; D unresolved. V was pared by 7 bases and J by 2 bases, with 14 bases between. Germline V lookup: CDR1 MNHEY, CDR2 SVGAGI. The CDR3 contains 14 residues. The CDR3 is CASKAIGVNTEAFF. CDR3 nucleotides: TGTGCCAGCAAGGCAATAGGAGTCAACACTGAAGCTTTCTTT.

This chain joins TRBV18 and TRBJ2-1; 10 bases match TRBD1. Trimming removed 2 bases from V and 6 bases from J; junction bases left unmatched: 13. The germline V gene has CDR1 KGHSH and CDR2 LQKENI. The CDR3 sequence is 18 residues long. The CDR3 protein is CASSPTKPGTGVTNEQFF. CDR3 sequence (DNA): TGTGCCAGCTCACCAACGAAACCCGGGACAGGGGTGACCAATGAGCAGTTCTTC.

This chain links TRBV12-3 or TRBV12-4 with TRBJ2-7; D remains unclear. The germline V and J ends were trimmed by 7 bases and 6 bases, with 16 bases remaining between them. The CDR3 consists of 13 residues. This CDR3 is CASTYSVGAEQYF. The CDR3 coding sequence is TGTGCCAGCACTTATTCAGTGGGCGCCGAGCAGTACTTC.

V gene TRBV5-6 combines with J gene TRBJ1-6, with TRBD1 as a possible D gene (5 bases). Trimming shortened V by 0 bases and J by 3 bases, and 10 bases separated the two germline ends. Germline CDR1 is SGHDT and CDR2 is YYEEEE. CDR3 length equals 16 residues. CDR3 DNA sequence: TGTGCCAGCAGCTTGGAGACAGCAGTCTATAATTCACCCCTCCACTTT. It is translated as CASSLETAVYNSPLHF. The full variable domain, rest sourced from reference TRBV5-6 and TRBJ1-6, is DAGVTQSPTHLIKTRGQQVTLRCSPKSGHDTVSWYQQALGQGPQFIFQYYEEEERQRGNFPDRFSGHQFPNYSSELNVNALLLGDSALYLCASSLETAVYNSPLHFGNGTRLTVT.

This chain connects TRBV7-9 to TRBJ1-2; 7 nucleotides match TRBD1. Germline V lookup: CDR1 SEHNR, CDR2 FQNEAQ (reference sequence). With 8 bases clipped from V and 0 bases from J, the junction kept 9 bases outside the gene matches. The CDR3 runs to 15 residues. This CDR3 reads CASDRAVVANYGYTF. The CDR3 region has the DNA TGTGCCAGCGACAGGGCGGTCGTGGCTAACTATGGCTACACCTTC. Full variable domain (outside the CDR3, taken from reference TRBV7-9 and TRBJ1-2): DTGVSQNPRHKITKRGQNVTFRCDPISEHNRLYWYRQTLGQGPEFLTYFQNEAQLEKSRLLSDRFSAERPKGSFSTLEIQRTEQGDSAMYLCASDRAVVANYGYTFGSGTRLTVV.

The chain joins TRBV5-1 to TRBJ2-6; D gene unclear. The CDR3 runs 17 residues. The germline V gene encodes CDR1 SGHRS and CDR2 YFSETQ. V lost 5 bases and J 0 bases, leaving 15 bases between the germline ends. CDR3 nucleotide sequence: TGCGCCAGCAGTATGGGCCATGTGGACTCTGGGGCCAACGTCCTGACTTTC. Translated, it gives CASSMGHVDSGANVLTF. The whole variable domain, filled in from reference TRBV5-1 and TRBJ2-6, reads KAGVTQTPRYLIKTRGQQVTLSCSPISGHRSVSWYQQTPGQGLQFLFEYFSETQRNKGNFPGRFSGRQFSNSRSEMNVSTLELGDSALYLCASSMGHVDSGANVLTFGAGSRLTVL.

The V and J genes are TRBV4-3 and TRBJ1-5; D remains unclear. Germline V gene sequence: CDR1 LGHNA, CDR2 YSLEER. V was trimmed by 2 bases and J by 2 bases, leaving 10 bases between them. This CDR3 contains 15 residues. In DNA form, the CDR3 reads TGCGCCAGCAGCCAAACAGCCCCCCGCAATCAGCCCCAGCATTTT. This translates into CASSQTAPRNQPQHF.

This chain links TRBV3-1 (or the pseudogene TRBV3-2) with TRBJ1-2; 12 bases fit TRBD1. CDR1 and CDR2 from the germline V gene are LGHDT and YNNKEL (reference sequence). J was trimmed by 6 bases and V by 3 bases; bases with no gene match: 2. This CDR3 region has 14 residues. The CDR3 here is CASSQGQGADGYTF. DNA of the CDR3: TGTGCCAGCAGCCAGGGACAGGGGGCGGATGGCTACACCTTC.

For this clone: The sample contains more than one DNA sequence encoding this CDR3. CDR3 in DNA: TGCGCCAGCAGCCCGGGGACCTACGAGCAGTACTTC. It specifies CASSPGTYEQYF. This sequence joins TRBV5-1 and TRBJ2-7; tentatively, D is TRBD2 (5 bases). Germline CDR1 reads SGHRS; CDR2 reads YFSETQ. V dropped 4 bases and J dropped 2 bases, with 7 bases sitting between them. The CDR3 is made up of 12 amino acids.